These T cell receptor beta chains were read from a single sample in a study of PD-1 blockade in classical Hodgkin lymphoma. The data were produced by immunoSEQ multiplex PCR, yet TCRdb's version contains in-frame clones alone and is incomplete. This table holds about 9,700 clones, about 70% found once. This material consisted of CD4+ T cells from blood, taken at baseline. The receptors derive from a human donor with classical Hodgkin lymphoma. Each CDR3 is given with its conserved first and last residue. Each record gives: D gene, V gene, clone size, J gene, CDR3 protein, CDR3 DNA. D genes are given only for firm matches. Clone sizes are given selectively: once, few, many, or a class where the clone is expanded.

.,TRBV7-9,.,TRBJ1-1,CASTPEAENTEAFF,TGTGCCAGCACCCCGGAGGCCGAGAACACTGAAGCTTTCTTT
TRBD2,TRBV30,.,TRBJ2-3,CAWSLQRGGRTDTQYF,TGTGCCTGGAGTTTACAGCGGGGAGGGCGGACAGATACGCAGTATTTT
.,TRBV2,.,TRBJ2-1,CASSERHGSYNEQFF,TGTGCCAGCAGTGAAAGACACGGCTCCTACAATGAGCAGTTCTTC
TRBD2,TRBV4-2,.,TRBJ2-5,CASSAELAEETQYF,TGTGCCAGCAGCGCGGAACTAGCGGAGGAGACCCAGTACTTC
.,TRBV27,.,TRBJ2-6,CATRSGLTLSGANVLTF,TGTGCCACGCGGTCAGGGTTGACCCTCTCTGGGGCCAACGTCCTGACTTTC
.,TRBV14,few,TRBJ1-3,CASSQGWTINSGNTIYF,TGTGCCAGCAGCCAAGGGTGGACAATCAACTCTGGAAACACCATATATTTT
.,TRBV11-2,.,TRBJ2-2,CASSRGTGELFF,TGTGCCAGCAGCCGGGGGACCGGGGAGCTGTTTTTT
.,TRBV7-9,.,TRBJ2-7,CASRGDMGYEQYF,TGTGCCAGCAGAGGGGACATGGGCTACGAGCAGTACTTC
.,TRBV6-1,few,TRBJ2-5,CASSDRGLKTQYF,TGTGCCAGCAGTGACAGGGGCTTAAAGACCCAGTACTTC
.,TRBV6-1,.,TRBJ2-7,CASSEYSEQYF,TGTGCCAGCAGTGAATACAGCGAGCAGTACTTC
TRBD1,TRBV5-1,.,TRBJ2-1,CASSPGTGHLNEQFF,TGCGCCAGCAGCCCCGGGACAGGGCATCTCAATGAGCAGTTCTTC
.,TRBV7-8,.,TRBJ2-7,CASSQGEVYEQYF,TGTGCCAGCAGCCAAGGGGAGGTCTACGAGCAGTACTTC
.,TRBV10-3,.,TRBJ2-5,CAISSPGETQYF,TGTGCCATCAGTTCGCCTGGGGAGACCCAGTACTTC
.,TRBV9,.,TRBJ2-5,CASSVGGAETQYF,TGTGCCAGCAGCGTAGGGGGCGCCGAGACCCAGTACTTC
.,TRBV10-3,.,TRBJ2-7,CAISEILELYEQYF,TGTGCCATCAGTGAGATCTTAGAACTCTACGAGCAGTACTTC
TRBD2,TRBV28,.,TRBJ2-6,CASSMGLAGASGANVLTF,TGTGCCAGCAGTATGGGACTAGCGGGAGCCTCTGGGGCCAACGTCCTGACTTTC
.,TRBV11-2,.,TRBJ2-7,CASSLKGSAGEQYF,TGTGCCAGCAGCTTAAAGGGGTCTGCGGGAGAGCAGTACTTC
TRBD2,TRBV23-1,.,TRBJ2-4,CASSRMSGGENIQYF,TGCGCCAGCAGCCGAATGTCGGGGGGAGAGAACATTCAGTACTTC
.,TRBV28,.,TRBJ1-5,CASRQLNQPQHF,TGTGCCAGCAGACAGCTGAATCAGCCCCAGCATTTT
.,TRBV14,.,TRBJ1-4,CASSQDSGGKRGEKLFF,TGTGCCAGCAGCCAAGATTCGGGTGGCAAGAGGGGTGAAAAACTGTTTTTT
TRBD2,TRBV5-1,few,TRBJ2-1,CASSDPAGGPNEQFF,TGCGCCAGCAGCGACCCAGCGGGAGGGCCGAATGAGCAGTTCTTC
.,TRBV2,.,TRBJ2-4,CASRDGRDSQYF,TGTGCCAGCAGAGATGGGCGGGACAGTCAGTACTTC
.,TRBV4-1,.,TRBJ2-7,CASSLDSSYEQYF,TGCGCCAGCAGCCTGGACAGCTCCTACGAGCAGTACTTC